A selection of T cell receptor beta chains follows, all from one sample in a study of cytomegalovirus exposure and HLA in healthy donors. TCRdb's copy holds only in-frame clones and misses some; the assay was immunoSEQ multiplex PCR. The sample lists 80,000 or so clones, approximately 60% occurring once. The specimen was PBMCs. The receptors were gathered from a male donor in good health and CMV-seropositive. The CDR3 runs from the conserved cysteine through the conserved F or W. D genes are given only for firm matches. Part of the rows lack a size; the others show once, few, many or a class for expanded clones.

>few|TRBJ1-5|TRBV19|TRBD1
TGTGCCAGCAGTAGACAGGGACCCCAGCCCCAGCATTTT
CASSRQGPQPQHF
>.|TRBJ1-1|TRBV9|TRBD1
TGTGCCAGCAGCGTAGAGACAGGGGTCACTGAAGCTTTCTTT
CASSVETGVTEAFF
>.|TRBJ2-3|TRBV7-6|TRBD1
TGTGCCAGCAGCCCTAGACAGGGGGTGATGGAAGATACGCAGTATTTT
CASSPRQGVMEDTQYF
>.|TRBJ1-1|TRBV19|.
TGTGCCAGTAGTATCGACAGCTACACTGAAGCTTTCTTT
CASSIDSYTEAFF
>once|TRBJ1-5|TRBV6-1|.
TGTGCCAGCAGTATCGGACAGAATAGCAATCAGCCCCAGCATTTT
CASSIGQNSNQPQHF
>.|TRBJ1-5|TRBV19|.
TGTGCCAGTAGTACGACAGGAATCAATCAGCCCCAGCATTTT
CASSTTGINQPQHF
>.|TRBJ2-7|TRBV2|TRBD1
TGTGCCAGCAAAGGACAGGGCCCATCCTACGAGCAGTACTTC
CASKGQGPSYEQYF
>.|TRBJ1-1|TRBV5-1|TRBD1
TGCGCCAGCAGCTTGGCCGGGACAGAAGACACTGAAGCTTTCTTT
CASSLAGTEDTEAFF
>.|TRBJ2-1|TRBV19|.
TGTGCCAGTAGTATCCCCCCTAGCAATGAGCAGTTCTTC
CASSIPPSNEQFF
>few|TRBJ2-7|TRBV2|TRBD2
TGTGCCAGCAGTGAACGGCTAGCGGACCCCTACGAGCAGTACTTC
CASSERLADPYEQYF
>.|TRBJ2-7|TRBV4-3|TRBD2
TGCGCCAGCAGCCAAGGGTTGTGGGAGGGCCCGTACGAGCAGTACTTC
CASSQGLWEGPYEQYF
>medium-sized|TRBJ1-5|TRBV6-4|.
TGTGCCAGCAGTGCATCCGGGACCCAGCATTTT
CASSASGTQHF
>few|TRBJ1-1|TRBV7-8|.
TGTGCCAGCAGAAAGTTAGAGGGGAACACTGAAGCTTTCTTT
CASRKLEGNTEAFF
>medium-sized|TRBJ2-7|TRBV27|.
TGTGCCAGCAGTCTCCTTCGACTAGGTAGGGAAAGGGAGCAGTACTTC
CASSLLRLGREREQYF
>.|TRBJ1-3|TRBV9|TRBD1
TGTGCCAGCAGCGCACAGGGGAACGCTGGAAACACCATATATTTT
CASSAQGNAGNTIYF
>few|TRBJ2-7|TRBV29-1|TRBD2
TGCAGCGCCCAACCCTCCAGCGGGAGACCGGACGAGCAGTACTTC
CSAQPSSGRPDEQYF
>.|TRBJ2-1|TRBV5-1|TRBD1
TGCGCCAGCAGCTTGAGTACAGGGGGCTCCTACAATGAGCAGTTCTTC
CASSLSTGGSYNEQFF
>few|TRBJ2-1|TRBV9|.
TGTGCCAGCAGCCCAGCGGTAATCTCCTACAATGAGCAGTTCTTC
CASSPAVISYNEQFF
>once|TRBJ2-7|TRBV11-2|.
TGTGCCAGCAGCTTAGTCTTAGGACAATCCTACGAGCAGTACTTC
CASSLVLGQSYEQYF
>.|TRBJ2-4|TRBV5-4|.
TGTGCCAGCAGCTCGGAGACCAAAAACATTCAGTACTTC
CASSSETKNIQYF
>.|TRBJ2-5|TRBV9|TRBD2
TGTGCCAGCAGCGTAGGAGTAGCGGGAGTGGAGACCCAGTACTTC
CASSVGVAGVETQYF
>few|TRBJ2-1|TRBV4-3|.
TGCGCCAGCAGCCAAGATGACGTACGAGGTGACAATGAGCAGTTCTTC
CASSQDDVRGDNEQFF
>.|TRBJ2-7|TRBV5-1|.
TGCGCCAGCAGCTTGGAACAGGCTCGTGCCTACGAGCAGTACTTC
CASSLEQARAYEQYF
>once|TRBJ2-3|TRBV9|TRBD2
TGTGCCAGCAGCGTAAGGCGTGGGACTAGCTCCACAGATACGCAGTATTTT
CASSVRRGTSSTDTQYF
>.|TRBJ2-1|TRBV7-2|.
TGTGCCAGCAGCTTAGTTGAGCCCCTCGGTGAGCAGTTCTTC
CASSLVEPLGEQFF
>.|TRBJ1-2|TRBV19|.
TGTGCCACAAAAAAACCGGGAACCAACAAGCATGGCTACACCTTC
CATKKPGTNKHGYTF
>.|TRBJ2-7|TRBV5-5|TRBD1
TGTGCCAGCAGCTTAAGGGGGCACGAGCAGTACTTC
CASSLRGHEQYF
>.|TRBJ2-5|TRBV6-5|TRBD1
TGTGCCAGCAGCCCTGGACAGGGGGGTCAAGAGACCCAGTACTTC
CASSPGQGGQETQYF
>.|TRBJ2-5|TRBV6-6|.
TGTGCCAGCAGCCCCCGCGTCGACGGGGAGTTAGGGATCCAGTACTTC
CASSPRVDGELGIQYF
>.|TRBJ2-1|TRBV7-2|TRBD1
TGTGCCAGCAGCTTGGGACAGGGTAGAGATGAGCAGTTCTTC
CASSLGQGRDEQFF
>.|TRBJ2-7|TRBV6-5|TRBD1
TGTGCCAGCAGTCGACGGACAGGGATTGACGAGCAGTACTTC
CASSRRTGIDEQYF
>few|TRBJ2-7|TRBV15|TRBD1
TGTGCCACCAGCCGGGGACAGTTAAAAATCTCCTACGAGCAGTACTTC
CATSRGQLKISYEQYF
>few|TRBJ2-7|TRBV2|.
TGTGCCAGCAGTGAAGAGGGGGGGAGGGGCGGAAACGAGCAGTACTTC
CASSEEGGRGGNEQYF
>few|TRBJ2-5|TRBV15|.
TGTGCCACCAGCAGTGCGTCGGGTCCCCAGTACTTC
CATSSASGPQYF
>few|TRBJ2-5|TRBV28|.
TGTGCCAGCAGTTTAACGAACAGCTTCAAAGAGACCCAGTACTTC
CASSLTNSFKETQYF
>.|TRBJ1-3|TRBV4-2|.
TGTGCCAGCAGCCAAGTACAGGGTGCAGGAAACACCATATATTTT
CASSQVQGAGNTIYF
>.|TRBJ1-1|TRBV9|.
TGTGCCAGCAGCCCACAGGGTGGGAACACTGAAGCTTTCTTT
CASSPQGGNTEAFF
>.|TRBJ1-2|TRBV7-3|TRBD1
TGTGCCAGCAGCCCTGACAGGGGGCGGGACGGCTACACCTTC
CASSPDRGRDGYTF
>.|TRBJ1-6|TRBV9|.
TGTGCCAGCAGCGTAGTTGGCGGCCGGCATTCACCCCTCCACTTT
CASSVVGGRHSPLHF
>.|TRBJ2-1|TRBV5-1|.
TGCGCCAGCAGCTTGGAGTCCCGGGGGAATGAGCAGTTCTTC
CASSLESRGNEQFF
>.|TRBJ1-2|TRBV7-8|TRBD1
TGTGCCAGCAGCTTAGCGAAGGCAGGGGGATTCTATGGCTACACCTTC
CASSLAKAGGFYGYTF
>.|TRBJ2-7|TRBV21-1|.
TGTGCCAGCAGCAAACAACGGGCGAGACAGGGGGCGGACGAGCAGTACTTC
CASSKQRARQGADEQYF